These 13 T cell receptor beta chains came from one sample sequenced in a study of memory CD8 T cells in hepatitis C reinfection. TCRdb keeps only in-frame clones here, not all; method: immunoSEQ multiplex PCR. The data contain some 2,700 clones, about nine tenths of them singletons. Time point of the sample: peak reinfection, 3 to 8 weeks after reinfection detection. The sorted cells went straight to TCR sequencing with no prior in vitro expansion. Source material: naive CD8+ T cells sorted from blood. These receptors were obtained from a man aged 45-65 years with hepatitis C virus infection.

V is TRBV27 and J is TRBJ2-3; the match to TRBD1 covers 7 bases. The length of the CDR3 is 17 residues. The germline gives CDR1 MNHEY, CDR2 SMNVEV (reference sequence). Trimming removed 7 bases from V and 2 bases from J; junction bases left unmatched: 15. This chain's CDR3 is CASTPAPGDRPTDTQYF. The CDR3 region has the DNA TGTGCCAGCACTCCTGCCCCCGGGGACAGACCCACAGATACGCAGTATTTT.

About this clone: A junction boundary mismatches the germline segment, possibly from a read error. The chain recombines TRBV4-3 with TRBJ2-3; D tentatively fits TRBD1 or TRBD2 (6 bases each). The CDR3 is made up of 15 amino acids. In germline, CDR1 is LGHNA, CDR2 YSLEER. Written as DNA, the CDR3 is TGCGCCAGGAGCCGGGGGCCAGCCGACACAGATACGCAGTATTTT. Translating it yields CARSRGPADTDTQYF.

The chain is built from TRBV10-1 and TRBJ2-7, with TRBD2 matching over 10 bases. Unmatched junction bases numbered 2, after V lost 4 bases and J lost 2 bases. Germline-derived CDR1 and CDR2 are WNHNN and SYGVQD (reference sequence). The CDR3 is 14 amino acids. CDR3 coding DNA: TGCGCCAGCAGTGCCAGCGGGAGGGCCTACGAGCAGTACTTC. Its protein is CASSASGRAYEQYF.

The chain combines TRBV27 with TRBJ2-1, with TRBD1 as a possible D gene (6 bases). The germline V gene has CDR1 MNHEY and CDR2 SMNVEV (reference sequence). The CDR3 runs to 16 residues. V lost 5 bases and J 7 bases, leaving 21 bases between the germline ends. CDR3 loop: CASSPIMTDSRNEQFF. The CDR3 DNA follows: TGTGCCAGCAGTCCTATAATGACGGACAGCCGTAATGAGCAGTTCTTC.

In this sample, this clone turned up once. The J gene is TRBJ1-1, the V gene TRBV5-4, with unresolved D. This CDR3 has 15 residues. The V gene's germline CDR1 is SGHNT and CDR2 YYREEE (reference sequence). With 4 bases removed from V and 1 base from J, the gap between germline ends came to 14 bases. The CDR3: CASSGELRGNTEAFF. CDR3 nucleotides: TGTGCCAGCAGCGGTGAGCTTCGGGGGAACACTGAAGCTTTCTTT.

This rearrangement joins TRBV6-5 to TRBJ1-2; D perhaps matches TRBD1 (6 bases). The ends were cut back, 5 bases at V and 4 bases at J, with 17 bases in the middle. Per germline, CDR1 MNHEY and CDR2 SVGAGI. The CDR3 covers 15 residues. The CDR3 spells CASSQSGAWVYGYTF. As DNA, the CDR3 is TGTGCCAGCAGTCAATCAGGGGCTTGGGTCTATGGCTACACCTTC.

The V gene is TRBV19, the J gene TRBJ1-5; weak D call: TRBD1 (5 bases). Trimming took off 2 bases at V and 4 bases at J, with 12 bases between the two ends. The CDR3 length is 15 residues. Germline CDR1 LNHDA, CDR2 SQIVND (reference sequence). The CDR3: CASSISQGENQPQHF. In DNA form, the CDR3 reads TGTGCCAGTAGTATAAGTCAGGGCGAGAATCAGCCCCAGCATTTT.

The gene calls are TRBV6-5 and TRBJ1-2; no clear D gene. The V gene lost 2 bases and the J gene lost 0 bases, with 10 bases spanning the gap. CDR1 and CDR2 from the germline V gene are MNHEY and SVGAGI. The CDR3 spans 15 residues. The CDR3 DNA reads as TGTGCCAGCAGTTACGGCGGAGGAGCTAACTATGGCTACACCTTC. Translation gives CASSYGGGANYGYTF.

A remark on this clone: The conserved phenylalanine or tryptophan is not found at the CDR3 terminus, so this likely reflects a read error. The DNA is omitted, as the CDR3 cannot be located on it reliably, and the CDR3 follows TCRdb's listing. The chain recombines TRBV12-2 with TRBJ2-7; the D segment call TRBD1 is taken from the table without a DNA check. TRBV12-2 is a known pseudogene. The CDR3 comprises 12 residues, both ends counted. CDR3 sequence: CASRDRGHEQYL.

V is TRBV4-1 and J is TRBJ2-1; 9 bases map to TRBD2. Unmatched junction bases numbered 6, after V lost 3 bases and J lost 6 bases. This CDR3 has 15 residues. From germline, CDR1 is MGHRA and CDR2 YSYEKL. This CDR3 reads CASSHEWREGNEQFF. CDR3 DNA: TGCGCCAGCAGCCATGAGTGGCGGGAGGGCAATGAGCAGTTCTTC.

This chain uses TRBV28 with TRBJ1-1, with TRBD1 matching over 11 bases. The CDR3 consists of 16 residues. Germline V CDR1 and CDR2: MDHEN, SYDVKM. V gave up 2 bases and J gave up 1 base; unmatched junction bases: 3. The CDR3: CASSLAGQGANTEAFF. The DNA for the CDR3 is TGTGCCAGCAGTTTAGCCGGACAGGGGGCGAACACTGAAGCTTTCTTT.

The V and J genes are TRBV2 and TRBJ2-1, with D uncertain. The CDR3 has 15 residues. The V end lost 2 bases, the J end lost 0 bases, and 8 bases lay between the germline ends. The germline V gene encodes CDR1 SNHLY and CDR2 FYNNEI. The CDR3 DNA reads TGTGCCAGCAGTGAAAACCCGAGCTCCTACAATGAGCAGTTCTTC. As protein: CASSENPSSYNEQFF.

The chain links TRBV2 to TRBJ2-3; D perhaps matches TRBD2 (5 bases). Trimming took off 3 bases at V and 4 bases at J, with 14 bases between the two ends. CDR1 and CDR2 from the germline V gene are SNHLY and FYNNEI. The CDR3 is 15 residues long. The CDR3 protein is CASSDLRDGADTQYF. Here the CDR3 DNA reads TGTGCCAGCAGTGATTTACGGGATGGCGCAGATACGCAGTATTTT.